The clone carrying this T cell receptor (beta chain) was observed a handful of times. This sample was included in a study of blood T cell repertoires in COVID-19. Assay: immunoSEQ multiplex PCR; the TCRdb copy retains only in-frame clones and omits some. The data contain around 200,000 clones, about 88% of them seen just once; the ten biggest clones take up roughly 7%. The germline V and J ends were trimmed by 4 bases and 0 bases, with 13 bases remaining between them. The length of the CDR3 is 15 residues. Germline assignment: CDR1 SGHNT and CDR2 YYREEE (reference sequence). The material sequenced was peripheral blood. V gene TRBV5-4 combines with J gene TRBJ1-2, with TRBD1 as a possible D gene (5 bases). This receptor was taken from an elderly woman in a cohort sampled during active or convalescent COVID-19. The CDR3 region is CASSPDLGANYGYTF. The DNA of the CDR3 is TGTGCCAGCAGCCCCGATTTAGGGGCTAACTATGGCTACACCTTC.